Presented here are 22 T cell receptor beta chains from one specimen sequenced in a study of early T cells in non-severe SARS-CoV-2 infection. TCRdb passed the 5' RACE reads through MiXCR, listing each CDR3 protein once. The data contain 54,000 or so distinct CDR3 sequences, roughly 13% of them singletons. Sequencing used whole blood. The receptors come from an adult who was a healthcare worker with PCR-confirmed SARS-CoV-2 infection or an uninfected control (not recorded which).

This clonotype has a count of ten or more. The CDR3 DNA is TGTGCCTCTAGACCCGGGCTGACTAATGAAAAACTGTTTTTT. It codes for CASRPGLTNEKLFF. This chain connects TRBV6-5 to TRBJ1-4, with D unresolved. Germline CDR1 is MNHEY and CDR2 is SVGAGI. V was cut by 11 bases and J by 2 bases, with 15 bases left in between. This CDR3 comprises 14 residues.

This clonotype showed up many times. The chain uses TRBV20-1 and TRBJ1-3; tentatively, D is TRBD1 (5 bases). CDR3 length equals 14 residues. CDR1 is DFQATT and CDR2 is SNEGSKA in the germline V gene (reference sequence). V was pared by 1 base and J by 6 bases, with 13 bases between. The CDR3 nucleotides read TGCAGTGCTAGAGCCTCCGGGGCGTTAAACACCATATATTTT. This translates into CSARASGALNTIYF.

The sample holds a few counts of this clonotype. The chain carries TRBV6-5 and TRBJ2-1; either TRBD1 or TRBD2 may supply D (5 bases each). This CDR3 has 12 amino acids. Per germline, CDR1 MNHEY and CDR2 SVGAGI. Trimming stripped 7 bases from V and 12 bases from J, with 16 bases between. The CDR3 here is CASTDERGLQFF. CDR3 bases: TGTGCCAGCACCGACGAGAGGGGCCTGCAGTTCTTC.

In its sample, this clonotype is medium-sized (0.01 to 0.1%). The genes are TRBV3-1 and TRBJ1-6; D is ambiguous. This CDR3 comprises 13 residues. Trimming left V 3 bases short and J 7 bases short, with 7 bases between. The germline gives CDR1 LGHDT, CDR2 YNNKEL (reference sequence). DNA of the CDR3: TGTGCCAGCAGCCACGCGAAAAATTCACCCCTCCACTTT. The encoded protein is CASSHAKNSPLHF.

Worth noting for this clonotype: This sequence may be a read error, since a much larger clone differs from it by one base. The rearrangement links TRBV7-9 to TRBJ1-2; D is perhaps TRBD1 (5 bases). Germline-derived CDR1 and CDR2 are SEHNR and FQNEAQ (reference sequence). The CDR3 contains 13 residues. CDR3 DNA: TGTGTCAGCAGCTTGTCAGGGCACTATGGCTACACCTTC. It is translated as CVSSLSGHYGYTF. The full variable domain, its missing parts supplied by reference TRBV7-9 and TRBJ1-2, is DTGVSQNPRHKITKRGQNVTFRCDPISEHNRLYWYRQTLGQGPEFLTYFQNEAQLEKSRLLSDRFSAERPKGSFSTLEIQRTEQGDSAMYLCVSSLSGHYGYTFGSGTRLTVV.

The gene calls are TRBV27 and TRBJ1-2, with 7 bases aligning to TRBD1. V dropped 6 bases and J dropped 8; count of bases not matched to a gene: 9. CDR1 is MNHEY and CDR2 is SMNVEV in the germline V gene (reference sequence). The CDR3 is made up of 13 amino acids. DNA for the CDR3: TGTGCCAGCAGGGGACAGTCAGTTACGGGCTACACCTTC. Translation gives CASRGQSVTGYTF.

As to this clonotype: No conserved phenylalanine or tryptophan is present at the end of the CDR3, so a read error is the likely explanation. This chain joins TRBV11-2 and TRBJ2-3, with 9 bases lining up with TRBD1. Trimming took 1 base from V and 4 from J; bases not matched to a gene: 3. This CDR3 has 15 amino acids. Per the germline V gene, CDR1 is SGHAT and CDR2 is FQNNGV. CDR3 amino acids: CASSLGDRDPDTQYL. In DNA, the CDR3 is TGTGCCAGCAGCTTAGGGGACAGGGATCCAGATACGCAGTATCTT.

This clonotype was observed at least ten times. The rearrangement uses TRBV20-1 and TRBJ2-7, with D perhaps TRBD1 (5 bases). Trimming stripped 4 bases from V and 2 bases from J, with 15 bases between. Germline CDR1 and CDR2: DFQATT and SNEGSKA (reference sequence). CDR3 size: 14 residues. The CDR3 loop reads CSANWGASTYEQYF. In DNA, the CDR3 is TGCAGTGCTAACTGGGGCGCCTCAACCTACGAGCAGTACTTC.

The CDR3 region has the DNA TGTGCCAGCAGCTCAAGCAGGGACACAGATACGCAGTATTTT. Its translation: CASSSSRDTDTQYF. The J gene is TRBJ2-3, the V gene TRBV7-2; tentative D call: TRBD1 (5 bases). From germline, CDR1 is SGHTA and CDR2 FQGNSA. V gave up 4 bases and J gave up 2 bases, with 10 bases separating them. The CDR3 is made up of 14 amino acids.

This clonotype was detected ten times or more. This chain joins TRBV7-8 and TRBJ2-1; 9 nucleotides align to TRBD1. The CDR3 contains 14 residues. V dropped 3 bases and J dropped 5; count of bases not matched to a gene: 2. Germline V gene sequence: CDR1 SGHVS, CDR2 FQNEAQ. The chain's CDR3 is CASSLRTGDNEQFF. For the CDR3, the DNA is TGTGCCAGCAGCTTGCGGACAGGGGACAATGAGCAGTTCTTC.

The chain couples TRBV7-2 to TRBJ1-2; D not certain. Trimming took 4 bases from V and 6 from J, leaving 12 bases between them. CDR1 is SGHTA, CDR2 FQGNSA, per germline. The CDR3 runs 13 residues. CDR3 in amino acids: CASSSSYRDGYTF. In nucleotides, the CDR3 is TGTGCCAGCAGCTCGAGTTACAGAGATGGCTACACCTTC.

This clonotype was recorded many times. V gene TRBV29-1 combines with J gene TRBJ2-2, with D uncertain. This CDR3 spans 11 amino acids. Germline V gene sequence: CDR1 SQVTM, CDR2 ANQGSEA. Trimming took off 5 bases at V and 7 bases at J, with 8 bases between the two ends. The CDR3 spells CSVYGHGELFF. The CDR3 DNA reads TGCAGCGTTTACGGTCACGGGGAGCTGTTTTTT.

This clonotype was seen a few times. The chain is built from TRBV11-3 and TRBJ2-6; D gene unclear. Trimming took 5 bases from V and 0 from J, leaving 5 bases between them. Germline V gene lookup returns CDR1 SGHNT and CDR2 YENEEA. The CDR3 contains 14 residues. DNA for the CDR3: TGTGCCAGCAGCGGAAACTCTGGGGCCAACGTCCTGACTTTC. This sequence encodes CASSGNSGANVLTF.

This clonotype has only a few counts. The gene calls are TRBV7-2 and TRBJ2-3; unclear D gene. V was shortened by 3 bases and J by 2 bases, with 3 bases between the two germline ends. This CDR3 is built from 12 residues. The germline V gene has CDR1 SGHTA and CDR2 FQGNSA. CDR3 sequence: CASSFYTDTQYF. CDR3 coding DNA: TGTGCCAGCAGCTTCTACACAGATACGCAGTATTTT. The full variable domain, rest sourced from reference TRBV7-2 and TRBJ2-3, is GAGVSQSPSNKVTEKGKDVELRCDPISGHTALYWYRQSLGQGLEFLIYFQGNSAPDKSGLPSDRFSAERTGGSVSTLTIQRTQQEDSAVYLCASSFYTDTQYFGPGTRLTVL.

This clonotype has ten or more counts. This chain links TRBV11-2 with TRBJ2-1; D is ambiguous. From germline, CDR1 is SGHAT and CDR2 FQNNGV. Between the trimmed V and J ends, which lost 1 base and 1 base, there was a span of 14 bases. The CDR3 contains 17 residues. The CDR3 loop is CASSLGVSSDSYNEQFF. DNA for the CDR3: TGTGCCAGCAGCTTAGGTGTTAGCAGCGATTCCTACAATGAGCAGTTCTTC.

This clonotype was seen ten or more times. V and J are TRBV7-2 and TRBJ2-2; D uncertain. With 5 bases removed from V and 2 bases from J, the gap between germline ends came to 9 bases. Looked up from germline, CDR1 is SGHTA and CDR2 is FQGNSA. The CDR3 covers 14 residues. The CDR3 coding sequence is TGTGCCAGCAGCCGTTTGTTAAACACCGGGGAGCTGTTTTTT. Translated: CASSRLLNTGELFF.

A remark on this clonotype: A read error may be the cause here, since a much bigger clone is one base away. The rearrangement joins TRBV5-4 to TRBJ2-7; possible D gene TRBD2, 6 bases. V lost 4 bases and J lost 3, with 11 bases in between. From germline, CDR1 is SGHNT and CDR2 YYREEE (reference sequence). This CDR3 comprises 13 residues. The CDR3 DNA sequence: TGTGCCAGCAGCGCGGGACGGAGCTACGAGCAGTACTTC. Amino acids: CASSAGRSYEQYF.

The V and J genes are TRBV7-2 and TRBJ2-1; D gene unclear. CDR3 length equals 15 residues. Between the trimmed V and J ends, which lost 2 bases and 0 bases, there was a span of 8 bases. Germline loops: CDR1 SGHTA, CDR2 FQGNSA. The CDR3 loop reads CASSLIWASYNEQFF. The CDR3 coding sequence is TGTGCCAGCAGCTTAATTTGGGCCTCCTACAATGAGCAGTTCTTC.

This clonotype was seen a few times. The rearrangement uses TRBV7-8 and TRBJ1-2; 9 bases line up with TRBD1. Germline-derived CDR1 and CDR2 are SGHVS and FQNEAQ. The CDR3 has 14 residues. J gave up 5 bases and V 5 bases, and 6 bases lay outside the gene matches. This CDR3 is CASSKGTGRYGYTF. CDR3 coding DNA: TGTGCCAGCAGCAAAGGGACAGGGCGATATGGCTACACCTTC. Full variable domain (rest looked up from reference TRBV7-8 and TRBJ1-2): GAGVSQSPRYKVAKRGQDVALRCDPISGHVSLFWYQQALGQGPEFLTYFQNEAQLDKSGLPSDRFFAERPEGSVSTLKIQRTQQEDSAVYLCASSKGTGRYGYTFGSGTRLTVV.

The sample holds many counts of this clonotype. The rearrangement uses TRBV12-3 or TRBV12-4 and TRBJ2-1, with 7 nucleotides matching TRBD2. Trimming at V came to 2 bases and at J to 0 bases, leaving 4 bases not matched to a gene. The CDR3 runs to 16 residues. The DNA for the CDR3 is TGTGCCAGCAGTTTATCGGGACTAATCTCCTACAATGAGCAGTTCTTC. Translated, it gives CASSLSGLISYNEQFF.

The chain couples TRBV30 to TRBJ2-1; weak D call: TRBD2 (6 bases). Germline-derived CDR1 and CDR2 are GTSNPN and SVGIG (reference sequence). Trimming took off 5 bases at V and 5 bases at J, with 10 bases between the two ends. CDR3 length: 12 residues. The chain's CDR3 is CAWAGPNNEQFF. CDR3 in DNA: TGTGCCTGGGCGGGGCCCAACAATGAGCAGTTCTTC.

The genes are TRBV5-1 and TRBJ2-5; 10 positions match TRBD2. The V gene's germline CDR1 is SGHRS and CDR2 YFSETQ. The length of the CDR3 is 15 residues. With V trimmed by 2 bases and J by 5 bases, 6 bases remained unmatched. CDR3 amino acids: CASSFGTSEVETQYF. The CDR3 nucleotides are TGCGCCAGCAGCTTCGGGACTAGCGAAGTGGAGACCCAGTACTTC.